Listed below are T cell receptor beta chains from one sample, sequenced in a study of Graves' ophthalmopathy and Graves' hyperthyroidism. In TCRdb, the multiplex PCR reads were re-called with MiXCR into one record per CDR3 protein. The sample has around 520,000 distinct CDR3 sequences; 39% are singletons. The sequencing input was peripheral blood or thyroid tissue (not recorded which). The receptors stem from an adult man with Graves' hyperthyroidism. Each CDR3 is given with its conserved first and last residue. The D gene is left open where the match is weak. Where a row states a size, it is once, few, many or the class of an expanded clone; other rows omit it.

few,TRBV24-1,NA,15,TRBJ2-6,CATNPLAPGANVLTF,TGTGCCACCAATCCGCTAGCTCCTGGGGCCAACGTCCTGACTTTC
many,TRBV6-5,NA,16,TRBJ1-5,CASSPTGGIGNQPQHF,TGTGCCAGCTCACCGACAGGCGGAATAGGCAATCAGCCCCAGCATTTT
few,TRBV7-2,TRBD2,16,TRBJ2-1,CASSLSGTSGVYEQFF,TGTGCCAGCAGCCTGAGCGGGACTAGCGGGGTGTATGAGCAGTTCTTC
many,TRBV12-3/TRBV12-4,NA,11,TRBJ2-5,CASSLGKAQYF,TGTGCCAGCAGTTTGGGGAAGGCCCAGTACTTC
NA,TRBV24-1,NA,15,TRBJ2-5,CATSDPRTIDETQYF,TGTGCCACCAGCGATCCCCGGACTATCGACGAGACCCAGTACTTC
NA,TRBV7-9,NA,14,TRBJ1-1,CASSLKGVRTEAFF,TGTGCCAGCAGCTTAAAAGGAGTGAGGACTGAAGCTTTCTTT
many,TRBV5-1,TRBD1,13,TRBJ1-1,CASSVDREGRAFF,TGCGCCAGCAGCGTTGACAGGGAGGGAAGAGCTTTCTTT
NA,TRBV27,TRBD1,12,TRBJ2-7,CASRTGYYEQYF,TGTGCCAGCAGGACAGGGTACTACGAGCAGTACTTC
many,TRBV19,NA,14,TRBJ1-1,CASSSASLNTEAFF,TGTGCCAGTAGTTCTGCCTCCTTGAACACTGAAGCTTTCTTT
many,TRBV20-1,NA,13,TRBJ1-5,CSAEGGGGQPQHF,TGCAGTGCCGAGGGTGGGGGCGGTCAGCCCCAGCATTTT
NA,TRBV10-3,NA,14,TRBJ2-2,CAIAYRENTGELFF,TGTGCCATAGCATACAGGGAGAACACCGGGGAGCTGTTTTTT
NA,TRBV20-1,TRBD1,13,TRBJ1-2,CSAREGGRRGYTF,TGCAGTGCTAGAGAAGGGGGCCGTCGAGGCTACACCTTC
NA,TRBV29-1,NA,12,TRBJ2-3,CSGRIPSGTQYF,TGCAGCGGGAGGATACCGTCTGGTACGCAGTATTTT
NA,TRBV5-4,NA,15,TRBJ1-5,CASSPGTSGRETQHF,TGTGCCAGCAGCCCTGGGACTAGCGGGAGGGAGACCCAGCATTTT
many,TRBV10-2,NA,14,TRBJ1-1,CASRRSGERTEAFF,TGCGCCAGCAGGCGGTCCGGGGAGAGGACTGAAGCTTTCTTT
NA,TRBV3-1,NA,14,TRBJ2-7,CASSQDGLTHEQYF,TGTGCCAGCAGCCAAGATGGACTAACCCACGAGCAGTACTTC
NA,TRBV7-7,TRBD2,16,TRBJ2-1,CASSPQLAGLDNEQFF,TGTGCCAGCAGCCCACAGCTAGCGGGGCTCGACAATGAGCAGTTCTTC
NA,TRBV5-1,TRBD1,15,TRBJ1-2,CASSWGQHANYGYTF,TGCGCCAGCAGCTGGGGACAGCACGCCAACTATGGCTACACCTTC
NA,TRBV2,TRBD1,15,TRBJ1-5,CASRSTGVLLQPQHF,TGTGCCAGCAGGTCGACAGGGGTTCTCCTTCAGCCCCAGCATTTT
many,TRBV20-1,NA,15,TRBJ1-1,CSARGPAGVNTEAFF,TGCAGTGCTAGAGGTCCAGCAGGGGTGAACACTGAAGCTTTCTTT
many,TRBV29-1,NA,15,TRBJ1-2,CSVEDRQGRLYGYTF,TGCAGCGTTGAAGATCGTCAGGGAAGACTCTATGGCTACACCTTC
NA,TRBV6-5,TRBD1,13,TRBJ1-2,CASSLTGLDGYTF,TGTGCCAGCAGTTTGACAGGGCTCGATGGCTACACCTTC
NA,TRBV10-3,NA,15,TRBJ1-5,CAISDGDDSNQPQHF,TGTGCCATCAGTGACGGGGATGATAGCAATCAGCCCCAGCATTTT
many,TRBV20-1,TRBD1,13,TRBJ1-2,CSASATGGRGYTF,TGCAGTGCTAGCGCGACAGGGGGCCGGGGCTACACCTTC
many,TRBV2,NA,15,TRBJ1-5,CASSESARAYQPQHF,TGTGCCAGCAGTGAATCGGCCAGGGCTTATCAGCCCCAGCATTTT
NA,TRBV9,TRBD2,15,TRBJ2-1,CASSASGSGENEQFF,TGTGCCAGCAGTGCTAGCGGGAGTGGGGAGAATGAGCAGTTCTTC
NA,TRBV5-1,TRBD1,18,TRBJ1-2,CASSLALGQTILNYGYTF,TGCGCCAGCAGCTTGGCCCTGGGACAGACTATACTAAACTATGGCTACACCTTC
few,TRBV12-3/TRBV12-4,TRBD1,15,TRBJ2-7,CASSPRQGRPYEQYF,TGTGCCAGCAGCCCCCGACAGGGGCGACCTTACGAGCAGTACTTC
NA,TRBV2,TRBD2,16,TRBJ2-7,CASTLLALKTSYEQYF,TGTGCCAGCACGTTACTAGCGCTTAAAACTTCCTACGAGCAGTACTTC
few,TRBV9,NA,15,TRBJ1-1,CASSRLGKRNTEAFF,TGTGCCAGCAGTCGCTTGGGGAAGAGGAACACTGAAGCTTTCTTT
many,TRBV19,TRBD1,16,TRBJ1-5,CASIPPGQGLNQPQHF,TGTGCCAGTATCCCTCCGGGACAGGGGCTCAATCAGCCCCAGCATTTT
many,TRBV6-5,NA,16,TRBJ1-6,CASSPKGQTYNSPLHF,TGTGCCAGCAGCCCAAAAGGACAGACTTATAATTCACCCCTCCACTTT
NA,TRBV28,NA,14,TRBJ1-5,CASSLLGINQPQHF,TGTGCCAGCAGTTTATTGGGCATCAATCAGCCCCAGCATTTT
many,TRBV6-4,NA,13,TRBJ1-6,CASSDRAVGPLHF,TGTGCCAGCAGTGACCGTGCCGTGGGACCCCTCCACTTT
NA,TRBV29-1,NA,15,TRBJ1-2,CSVTGQTLSFLGYTF,TGCAGCGTCACAGGACAGACACTTTCCTTTCTTGGCTACACCTTC
NA,TRBV29-1,TRBD2,13,TRBJ2-7,CSLALAGTYEQYF,TGCAGCTTAGCACTAGCGGGAACCTACGAGCAGTACTTC